This TCR beta chain was captured in a study of identifying expanded T cells in peripheral blood. Regarding the study as a whole: Over two and four weeks, about 15 and 18 clones changed, versus 1.2 between replicates. Clone count variance between roughly two-week samples rose with total template count.

Germline values: CDR1 SGHTA, CDR2 FQGNSA. This CDR3 is built from 14 residues. Trimming removed 3 bases from V and 0 bases from J, with 7 bases in between. Libraries were prepared by immunoSEQ multiplex PCR; TCRdb keeps only in-frame clonotypes and omits some of them. The data hold 120,000 or so clones, with approximately 80% observed a single time. A remark on this clone: Its antigen remains unidentified.

The origin of this receptor is a person aged 18 to 75 in good health. Sequencing input: blood. The V call is TRBV7-2, the J call TRBJ2-3; no reliable D call. CDR3 sequence: CASSFGYSTDTQYF. CDR3 in DNA: TGTGCCAGCAGCTTTGGTTATAGCACAGATACGCAGTATTTT.